This T cell receptor beta chain emerged from a study of graft-versus-host responses after intestinal transplantation. Plates contained around 200,000 CFSE-labeled responder cells and around 200,000 irradiated, violet-dye-labeled stimulator cells. To note about this clone: At the DNA level, this CDR3 is encoded by other sequences in the same sample as well.

Trimming took 7 bases from V and 0 from J, leaving 16 bases between them. The length of the CDR3 is 17 residues. CDR1 and CDR2 from the germline V gene are PRHDT and FYEKMQ (reference sequence). Profiling relied on immunoSEQ multiplex PCR, and the TCRdb table lists in-frame clones only, not all of them. The table shows 13,000 or so clones, with under 45% occurring only once. This material consisted of alloreactive CD8+ T cells from a mixed lymphocyte reaction culture, taken before intestinal transplant. Documented subset: CFSE-low proliferating T cells sorted from approximately 6-day pre-transplant mixed lymphocyte reaction (GvH or HvG direction). This sequence joins TRBV13 and TRBJ1-6; D unclear. This sequence originates from a human patient who received an intestinal transplant. The CDR3 loop is CASKLTRASSYNSPLHF. The CDR3 region has the DNA TGTGCCAGCAAACTTACGAGGGCGAGCTCCTATAATTCACCCCTCCACTTT.